This T cell receptor (beta chain) was found in a study of T cell responses to AZD1222 COVID-19 vaccine. Trimming took off 4 bases at V and 1 base at J, with 11 bases between the two ends. This CDR3 is 14 amino acids long. From germline, CDR1 is SEHNR and CDR2 FQNEAQ (reference sequence). Using immunoSEQ multiplex PCR, the repertoire was profiled, and TCRdb retains in-frame clones only, with some absent. The sample records tens of thousands of clones, roughly 89% being singletons. A few counts support this clone. The sample consisted of peripheral blood, taken on day 0 of AZD1222 vaccination. The TCR sequence derives from an adult in good health. The rearrangement links TRBV7-9 to TRBJ2-7, with D possibly TRBD1 on 5 matching bases. The chain's CDR3 is CASSSVGASYEQYF. The DNA of the CDR3 is TGTGCCAGCAGCTCGGTAGGGGCGTCCTACGAGCAGTACTTC.